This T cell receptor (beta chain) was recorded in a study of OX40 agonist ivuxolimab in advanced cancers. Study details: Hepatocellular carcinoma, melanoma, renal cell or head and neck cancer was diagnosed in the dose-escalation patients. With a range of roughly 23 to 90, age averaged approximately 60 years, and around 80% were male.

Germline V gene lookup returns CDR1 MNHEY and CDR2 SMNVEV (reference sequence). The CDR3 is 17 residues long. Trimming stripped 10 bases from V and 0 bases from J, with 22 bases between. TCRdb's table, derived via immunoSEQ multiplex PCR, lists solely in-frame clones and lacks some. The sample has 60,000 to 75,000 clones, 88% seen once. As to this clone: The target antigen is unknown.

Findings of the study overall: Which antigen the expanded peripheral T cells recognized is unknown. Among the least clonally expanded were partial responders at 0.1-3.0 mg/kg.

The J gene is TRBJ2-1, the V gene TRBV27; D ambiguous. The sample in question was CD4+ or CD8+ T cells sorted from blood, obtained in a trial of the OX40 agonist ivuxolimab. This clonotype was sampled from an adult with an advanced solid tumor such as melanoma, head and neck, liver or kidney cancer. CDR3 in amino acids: CATRGQVEISSYNEQFF. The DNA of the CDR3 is TGTGCCACCCGCGGCCAGGTTGAAATAAGCTCCTACAATGAGCAGTTCTTC.